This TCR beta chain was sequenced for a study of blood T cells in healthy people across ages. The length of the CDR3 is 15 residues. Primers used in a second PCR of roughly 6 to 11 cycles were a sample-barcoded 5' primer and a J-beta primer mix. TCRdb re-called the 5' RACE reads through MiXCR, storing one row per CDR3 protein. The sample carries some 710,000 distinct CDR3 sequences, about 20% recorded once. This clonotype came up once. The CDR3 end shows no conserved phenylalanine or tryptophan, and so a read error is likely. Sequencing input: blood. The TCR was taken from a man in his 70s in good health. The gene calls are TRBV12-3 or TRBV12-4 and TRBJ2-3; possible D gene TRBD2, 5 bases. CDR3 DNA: TGTGCCAGCAGCTATAGCAGAGGGAGAGCAGATGCGCAGTATTCC. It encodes CASSYSRGRADAQYS.